One and the same sample provided the 16 T cell receptor beta chains below, sequenced in a study of CD8+ T cells in alopecia areata. Reverse transcribed after extraction, RNA yielded cDNA as the sequencing template. Assay used: immunoSEQ multiplex PCR; TCRdb lists only in-frame clones, some missing. The sample lists 15,000 to 16,000 clones, 50% to 65% seen once, with around 12% in the top ten. Alopecia areata patients had lesional scalp punch biopsies and peripheral blood taken from them. Sequencing input: skin. Receptors were obtained from a human donor with alopecia areata.

This clone was recorded a few times. The chain carries TRBV7-8 and TRBJ2-7; TRBD2 agrees at 11 bases. After removal of 4 bases from V and 1 base from J, the junction contained 3 bases not matched to a gene. CDR1 SGHVS and CDR2 FQNEAQ come from the germline V gene. The CDR3 has 15 residues. CDR3 sequence: CASSSTSGRSYEQYF. The CDR3 DNA follows: TGTGCCAGCAGCTCTACTAGCGGGAGATCCTACGAGCAGTACTTC.

The chain recombines TRBV4-1 with TRBJ2-2; 9 bases align to TRBD1. The CDR3 is 18 amino acids. Germline CDR1 MGHRA, CDR2 YSYEKL. V shed 0 bases, J shed 6 bases, and the junction held 11 bases outside the gene matches. The CDR3 sequence is CASSQERLGQGVPGELFF. The CDR3 nucleotides are TGCGCCAGCAGCCAAGAAAGGTTGGGACAGGGTGTACCCGGGGAGCTGTTTTTT.

The table lists this clone with a few counts. For the CDR3, the DNA is TGTGCCAGCAGGCAGGGAGGACGCAATCAGCCCCAGCATTTT. Translation gives CASRQGGRNQPQHF. The V gene is TRBV6-5, the J gene TRBJ1-5; a weak D match, TRBD1 (5 bases). The CDR3 contains 14 residues. V lost 6 bases, J lost 2 bases, and 11 bases lay in between. Per germline, CDR1 MNHEY and CDR2 SVGAGI.

V usage is TRBV5-1 and J usage is TRBJ2-1, with 11 bases aligning to TRBD2. This CDR3 has 14 amino acids. Germline V gene data show CDR1 as SGHRS and CDR2 as YFSETQ. V shed 10 bases and J 9 bases; nucleotides not matched to a gene: 12. The CDR3 loop is CASHSGRAELEQFF. The CDR3 DNA is TGCGCCTCGCATAGCGGGAGGGCCGAGCTTGAGCAGTTCTTC.

This clone was counted only a few times. The V gene is TRBV28, the J gene TRBJ2-3; 11 nucleotides agree with TRBD2. J was trimmed by 2 bases and V by 3 bases; bases with no gene match: 10. CDR1 and CDR2 from the germline V gene are MDHEN and SYDVKM. The CDR3 is 18 residues long. The CDR3 is CASSFPQGTSGYTDTQYF. In DNA form, the CDR3 reads TGTGCCAGCAGTTTCCCCCAGGGGACTAGCGGTTACACAGATACGCAGTATTTT.

This clone was picked up a small number of times. The chain has TRBV7-6 and TRBJ2-7; the D is unclear. V lost 2 bases and J lost 6, with 8 bases in between. This CDR3 spans 12 amino acids. In germline, CDR1 is SGHVS, CDR2 FNYEAQ. The CDR3 is CASSLPGGEQYF. The CDR3 DNA reads TGTGCCAGCAGCTTACCAGGTGGCGAGCAGTACTTC.

The chain joins TRBV5-4 to TRBJ2-3; D possibly corresponds to TRBD1 (6 bases). The V end lost 4 bases, the J end lost 5 bases, and 14 bases lay between the germline ends. CDR3 length equals 14 residues. From germline, CDR1 is SGHNT and CDR2 YYREEE (reference sequence). In nucleotides, the CDR3 is TGTGCCAGCAGCCTCACAGGGTCTCAAGATACGCAGTATTTT. Its translation: CASSLTGSQDTQYF.

This clone is medium-sized within its sample. The V gene is TRBV4-1, the J gene TRBJ1-2, with D possibly TRBD1 on 6 matching bases. Trimming removed 0 bases at V and 1 base at J, with 15 bases between. Germline V gene sequence: CDR1 MGHRA, CDR2 YSYEKL. The CDR3 spans 17 residues. In nucleotides, the CDR3 is TGCGCCAGCAGCCAAGAAGGGGGACTCTCAATTAACTATGGCTACACCTTC. This translates into CASSQEGGLSINYGYTF.

V usage is TRBV28 and J usage is TRBJ2-3; D gene ambiguous. V dropped 5 bases and J dropped 1 base, with 13 bases sitting between them. In germline, CDR1 is MDHEN, CDR2 SYDVKM. The CDR3 is 15 amino acids. The CDR3 DNA is TGTGCCAGCAGTGTCGGAGCCAGTCGCACAGATACGCAGTATTTT. Translated: CASSVGASRTDTQYF. The full variable domain, completed using reference TRBV28 and TRBJ2-3, is DVKVTQSSRYLVKRTGEKVFLECVQDMDHENMFWYRQDPGLGLRLIYFSYDVKMKEKGDIPEGYSVSREKKERFSLILESASTNQTSMYLCASSVGASRTDTQYFGPGTRLTVL.

The chain has TRBV27 and TRBJ1-5; TRBD1 might be the D (5 bases). CDR3 length: 16 amino acids. Germline V gene sequence: CDR1 MNHEY, CDR2 SMNVEV (reference sequence). The V end lost 1 base, the J end lost 5 bases, and 15 bases lay between the germline ends. This chain's CDR3 is CASSLLGEADDQPQHF. CDR3 sequence (DNA): TGTGCCAGCAGTTTATTGGGGGAAGCGGACGATCAGCCCCAGCATTTT.

This chain uses TRBV11-2 with TRBJ2-7; tentative D call: TRBD2 (5 bases). V dropped 4 bases and J dropped 3 bases, with 10 bases sitting between them. CDR3 length equals 13 residues. The V gene's germline CDR1 is SGHAT and CDR2 FQNNGV. The CDR3 reads CASSWRIYYEQYF. The CDR3 region has the DNA TGTGCCAGCAGCTGGAGGATTTACTACGAGCAGTACTTC.

The chain couples TRBV7-3 to TRBJ2-7, with 7 bases lining up with TRBD1. V lost 5 bases to trimming and J lost 3 bases; unmatched junction nucleotides: 7. CDR3 length: 14 residues. The germline V gene has CDR1 SGHTA and CDR2 FQGTGA. CDR3 region: CASSPTGFYYEQYF. In DNA, the CDR3 is TGTGCCAGCAGCCCGACAGGGTTCTACTACGAGCAGTACTTC.

The chain employs TRBV28 and TRBJ2-7, with D perhaps given as TRBD1 or TRBD2 (5 bases each). In germline, CDR1 is MDHEN, CDR2 SYDVKM. This CDR3 contains 17 residues. V was clipped by 3 bases and J by 5 bases, with 23 bases between them. The CDR3, as DNA: TGTGCCAGCAGTTTCAACCCAAAGACCGGGACGAACAACGAGCAGTACTTC. Encoded protein: CASSFNPKTGTNNEQYF.

The rearrangement uses TRBV27 and TRBJ2-7; D is unresolved. The CDR3 is made up of 15 amino acids. Germline V gives CDR1 MNHEY, CDR2 SMNVEV (reference sequence). The V gene lost 5 bases and the J gene lost 0 bases, with 14 bases spanning the gap. CDR3 in amino acids: CASSHRVPSSYEQYF. The CDR3 DNA reads as TGTGCCAGCAGTCACCGGGTCCCAAGCTCCTACGAGCAGTACTTC.

The V gene is TRBV5-1, the J gene TRBJ1-1, with unresolved D. The V end was cut by 4 bases, the J end by 5 bases, with 18 bases between. CDR1 SGHRS and CDR2 YFSETQ come from the germline V gene. This CDR3 has 15 residues. CDR3 sequence: CASSRLSGGETEAFF. CDR3 nucleotides: TGCGCCAGCAGCCGACTTTCGGGAGGAGAAACTGAAGCTTTCTTT.

This clone was detected only once. The chain is built from TRBV5-1 and TRBJ2-7; D not resolved. Germline V gene data show CDR1 as SGHRS and CDR2 as YFSETQ. Trimming shortened V by 0 bases and J by 4 bases, and 11 bases separated the two germline ends. The CDR3 runs 14 residues. CDR3 loop: CASSLGHIEYEQYF. CDR3 sequence (DNA): TGCGCCAGCAGCTTGGGTCACATCGAGTACGAGCAGTACTTC.